The 19 T cell receptor beta chains in this list originate from one sample, sequenced in a study of cytomegalovirus exposure and HLA in healthy donors. PCR was performed using 60 Vbeta and 13 Jbeta primers. Clones were sequenced by immunoSEQ multiplex PCR, and TCRdb holds only the in-frame ones, with some missing. The sample yields approximately 90,000 clones, under 85% seen once. The sample was PBMCs. These receptors were collected from a male donor in good health and CMV-seronegative.

This clone was recorded a few times. The chain carries TRBV5-4 and TRBJ1-1; tentative D call: TRBD1 (5 bases). V was pared by 2 bases and J by 4 bases, with 9 bases between. This CDR3 comprises 13 residues. Germline V gene sequence: CDR1 SGHNT, CDR2 YYREEE (reference sequence). The CDR3 region is CASSFGGGTEAFF. The DNA for the CDR3 is TGTGCCAGCAGCTTTGGGGGGGGCACTGAAGCTTTCTTT.

This chain uses TRBV6-5 with TRBJ1-2; no definite D call. This CDR3 spans 13 amino acids. Germline lookup yields CDR1 MNHEY and CDR2 SVGAGI. With 6 bases removed from V and 4 bases from J, the gap between germline ends came to 12 bases. Written as DNA, the CDR3 is TGTGCCAGCAGCTTTCTACAGACCTATGGCTACACCTTC. As protein: CASSFLQTYGYTF.

The genes are TRBV30 and TRBJ1-3; D is possibly TRBD1 (5 bases). CDR1 is GTSNPN and CDR2 is SVGIG in the germline V gene (reference sequence). V was cut by 1 base and J by 2 bases, with 9 bases left in between. The CDR3 is 14 amino acids. The CDR3 loop is CAWSGPGTGNTIYF. CDR3 sequence (DNA): TGTGCCTGGAGTGGTCCAGGGACTGGAAACACCATATATTTT.

The chain combines TRBV4-3 with TRBJ2-1, with 10 bases matching TRBD2. CDR3 length: 15 amino acids. The germline V gene has CDR1 LGHNA and CDR2 YSLEER. Losses at the gene ends were 3 bases for V and 8 bases for J; bases not matched to a gene: 7. The chain's CDR3 is CASSQISGGAYEQFF. The CDR3, as DNA: TGCGCCAGCAGCCAGATAAGCGGGGGGGCCTATGAGCAGTTCTTC.

This chain connects TRBV11-3 to TRBJ2-3; D gene uncertain. The V gene's germline CDR1 is SGHNT and CDR2 YENEEA. The V end lost 5 bases, the J end lost 2 bases, and 5 bases lay between the germline ends. This CDR3 is 12 amino acids long. CDR3 protein: CASSLNTDTQYF. The CDR3 DNA is TGTGCCAGCAGCCTTAACACAGATACGCAGTATTTT.

In its sample, this clone was seen a few times. The chain joins TRBV28 to TRBJ1-5, with unresolved D. The CDR3 is 15 residues long. V was clipped by 2 bases and J by 0 bases, with 8 bases between them. The V gene's germline CDR1 is MDHEN and CDR2 SYDVKM. The chain's CDR3 is CASSLGLISNQPQHF. The CDR3 coding sequence is TGTGCCAGCAGTTTAGGCCTGATTAGCAATCAGCCCCAGCATTTT.

The CDR3 DNA reads as TGTGCCAGCAGTTTCGCCAGGTTTCACTATGGCTACACCTTC. This translates into CASSFARFHYGYTF. The chain carries TRBV28 and TRBJ1-2; no clear D gene. V lost 3 bases and J lost 3, with 11 bases in between. CDR3 length: 14 amino acids. Germline V gene lookup returns CDR1 MDHEN and CDR2 SYDVKM.

The genes are TRBV6-5 and TRBJ1-1; 8 nucleotides line up with TRBD1. The CDR3 runs 12 residues. Per germline, CDR1 MNHEY and CDR2 SVGAGI. V was clipped by 6 bases and J by 13 bases; unmatched bases: 10. The CDR3 is CASSQDRENRFF. The DNA of the CDR3 is TGTGCCAGCAGCCAGGACAGGGAAAATCGTTTCTTT.

The chain employs TRBV28 and TRBJ1-5; D uncertain. CDR3 length equals 16 residues. The germline gives CDR1 MDHEN, CDR2 SYDVKM. V dropped 6 bases and J dropped 2 bases, with 17 bases sitting between them. The CDR3 loop reads CASSPGLGGGNQPQHF. The DNA for the CDR3 is TGTGCCAGCAGCCCGGGTCTGGGAGGTGGCAATCAGCCCCAGCATTTT.

The chain carries TRBV19 and TRBJ2-1; a weak D match, TRBD2 (6 bases). V lost 4 bases and J lost 4, with 17 bases in between. Germline V gene lookup returns CDR1 LNHDA and CDR2 SQIVND (reference sequence). The length of the CDR3 is 16 residues. CDR3 nucleotide sequence: TGTGCCAGTAGTAAGAGACCCGGGGGTCTATACAATGAGCAGTTCTTC. This gives the protein CASSKRPGGLYNEQFF.

The V gene is TRBV11-3, the J gene TRBJ2-1; weak D call: TRBD1 (6 bases). This CDR3 is 15 amino acids long. Germline assignment: CDR1 SGHNT and CDR2 YENEEA. V was shortened by 4 bases and J by 2 bases, with 12 bases between the two germline ends. The DNA of the CDR3 is TGTGCCAGCAGCTCTGAGGGGGTCCCCTACAATGAGCAGTTCTTC. It is translated as CASSSEGVPYNEQFF. Full variable domain (rest looked up from reference TRBV11-3 and TRBJ2-1): EAGVVQSPRYKIIEKKQPVAFWCNPISGHNTLYWYLQNLGQGPELLIRYENEEAVDDSQLPKDRFSAERLKGVDSTLKIQPAELGDSAVYLCASSSEGVPYNEQFFGPGTRLTVL.

The chain links TRBV6-5 to TRBJ2-7; D might be TRBD2 (5 bases). Germline V gene sequence: CDR1 MNHEY, CDR2 SVGAGI. This CDR3 comprises 14 residues. Trimming cost V 7 bases and J 0 bases, with 13 bases left between them. The CDR3 nucleotides are TGTGCCAGCACAGGACCGGGGATCTCCTACGAGCAGTACTTC. Translated, it gives CASTGPGISYEQYF.

This clone was observed a handful of times. The chain links TRBV11-2 to TRBJ1-6, with D possibly TRBD1 on 5 matching bases. Germline V lookup: CDR1 SGHAT, CDR2 FQNNGV. Trimming cost V 3 bases and J 6 bases, with 15 bases left between them. The CDR3 has 16 amino acids. CDR3 sequence (DNA): TGTGCCAGCAGCTTCAATCCGACAGCAACTAATTCACCCCTCCACTTT. It encodes CASSFNPTATNSPLHF.

V and J are TRBV28 and TRBJ1-5; the match to TRBD1 covers 7 bases. V dropped 3 bases and J dropped 2; count of bases not matched to a gene: 7. The CDR3 is 16 amino acids. Per the germline V gene, CDR1 is MDHEN and CDR2 is SYDVKM. The CDR3 loop reads CASSFGRQGGNQPQHF. The CDR3 DNA follows: TGTGCCAGCAGTTTCGGGAGACAGGGCGGCAATCAGCCCCAGCATTTT.

V is TRBV7-3 and J is TRBJ2-5, with no clear D. The CDR3 length is 15 residues. With 2 bases removed from V and 5 bases from J, the gap between germline ends came to 15 bases. The germline V gene has CDR1 SGHTA and CDR2 FQGTGA. CDR3 amino acids: CASSLAGGRGETQYF. The CDR3 coding sequence is TGTGCCAGCAGCTTAGCCGGCGGCCGTGGGGAGACCCAGTACTTC.

The chain links TRBV7-2 to TRBJ2-1; maybe TRBD2 (6 bases). There are 16 residues in the CDR3. V lost 5 bases and J 6 bases, leaving 20 bases between the germline ends. Germline lookup yields CDR1 SGHTA and CDR2 FQGNSA. The CDR3: CASSLSAAGRRNEQFF. CDR3 nucleotide sequence: TGTGCCAGCAGCCTCAGTGCTGCGGGGAGACGCAATGAGCAGTTCTTC. The whole variable domain, remainder taken from reference TRBV7-2 and TRBJ2-1, is GAGVSQSPSNKVTEKGKDVELRCDPISGHTALYWYRQSLGQGLEFLIYFQGNSAPDKSGLPSDRFSAERTGGSVSTLTIQRTQQEDSAVYLCASSLSAAGRRNEQFFGPGTRLTVL.

V and J are TRBV4-3 and TRBJ1-2; 9 bases agree with TRBD1. From germline, CDR1 is LGHNA and CDR2 YSLEER. The length of the CDR3 is 16 residues. Germline trimming cut 0 bases from V and 1 base from J; bases unmatched to any gene: 3. CDR3 nucleotide sequence: TGCGCCAGCAGCCAAGAACGGGACAGGGATAACTATGGCTACACCTTC. Translating it yields CASSQERDRDNYGYTF.

This chain joins TRBV2 and TRBJ1-3; perhaps TRBD1 as D (5 bases). V lost 6 bases and J lost 4, with 16 bases in between. The CDR3 extends over 15 amino acids. The V gene's germline CDR1 is SNHLY and CDR2 FYNNEI. CDR3 coding DNA: TGTGCCAGCAGCTTAACAGGAATTCCCGGAAACACCATATATTTT. This codes for CASSLTGIPGNTIYF. Full variable domain (rest looked up from reference TRBV2 and TRBJ1-3): EPEVTQTPSHQVTQMGQEVILRCVPISNHLYFYWYRQILGQKVEFLVSFYNNEISEKSEIFDDQFSVERPDGSNFTLKIRSTKLEDSAMYFCASSLTGIPGNTIYFGEGSWLTVV.

This clone is a singleton in its sample. V is TRBV5-5 and J is TRBJ2-7; D is possibly TRBD2 (5 bases). CDR3 size: 14 residues. CDR1 and CDR2 from the germline V gene are SGHKS and YYEKEE (reference sequence). V was cut by 1 base and J by 6 bases, with 14 bases left in between. The CDR3 nucleotides read TGTGCCAGCAGCTTGTTAGATCGGACTGGCGAGCAGTACTTC. Its translation: CASSLLDRTGEQYF.